Detailed here is one T cell receptor (delta chain). A read error is possible here, since a much larger clone lies one base away. The source of the sample is a study of γδ T cells in repeated Plasmodium falciparum infection. TCRdb re-called the multiplex PCR reads via CATT. This repertoire shows 80,000 to 95,000 delta-chain clones, 1.4% found once; its top ten account for 8.5% to 10%. The source is a pool of human donors (malaria-infected and uninfected, not separated). The sequencing input was gamma-delta T cells from blood.

The CDR3 DNA reads as TGTGCTCTTGGGGAATTATCCGTCCTACCTGGGGGACCGTACACCGACAAACTCATCTTT. This sequence encodes CALGELSVLPGGPYTDKLIF. The V and J genes are TRDV1 and TRDJ1; TRDD3 matches 8 bases. TCRdb leaves out the J gene; it was filled in here by matching the DNA to germline. The CDR3 extends over 20 amino acids. Germline CDR1 reads TSWWSYY; CDR2 reads QGS.